These 9 T cell receptor beta chains originate from one sample sequenced in a study of CD4 T cells in relation to SARS-CoV-2 and coronaviruses. Their target antigens are unknown. Here immunoSEQ multiplex PCR was the method, and the copy in TCRdb shows in-frame clones only, minus some. The sample carries about 36,000 clones, 65% to 80% recorded once. The sample consisted of memory CD4+ T cells from PBMCs, cultured in vitro. Receptors originate from an adult with COVID-19.

A few counts support this clone. The chain combines TRBV10-3 with TRBJ2-2; 13 bases map to TRBD2. The CDR3 runs 18 residues. The V gene end was trimmed by 2 bases and the J gene end by 4 bases; junction bases not matched to a gene: 7. In germline, CDR1 is ENHRY, CDR2 SYGVKD. CDR3 bases: TGTGCCATCAGTGAGACTAGCGGGAGGGCCGGGAGCACCGGGGAGCTGTTTTTT. It is translated as CAISETSGRAGSTGELFF.

The chain has TRBV7-8 and TRBJ2-7; 9 nucleotides match TRBD2. CDR3 length: 15 amino acids. Germline V CDR1 and CDR2: SGHVS, FQNEAQ. J was trimmed by 2 bases and V by 4 bases; bases with no gene match: 6. The CDR3 sequence: CASSYGGGAPYEQYF. In nucleotides, the CDR3 is TGTGCCAGCAGCTACGGCGGGGGGGCTCCCTACGAGCAGTACTTC.

This clone is hyperexpanded. The CDR3 reads CASSLDANEQFF. CDR3 in DNA: TGTGCCAGCAGTCTAGACGCTAATGAGCAGTTCTTC. The chain combines TRBV2 with TRBJ2-1; D unresolved. There are 12 residues in the CDR3. V was cut by 5 bases and J by 7 bases, with 9 bases left in between. Germline V gene sequence: CDR1 SNHLY, CDR2 FYNNEI.

For the CDR3, the DNA is TGTGCCAGCAGCTTAGCATCGGCACGCCAGGGTGGGGAAGCTTTCTTT. This encodes CASSLASARQGGEAFF. This chain joins TRBV7-2 and TRBJ1-1, with D perhaps TRBD1 (5 bases). Deletions cut 0 bases from V and 8 bases from J, with 19 bases between. CDR1 SGHTA and CDR2 FQGNSA come from the germline V gene. This CDR3 comprises 16 residues.

The chain employs TRBV4-3 and TRBJ2-5, with 7 positions matching TRBD2. The CDR3 length is 14 residues. CDR1 and CDR2 from the germline V gene are LGHNA and YSLEER. After removal of 1 base from V and 4 bases from J, the junction contained 3 bases not matched to a gene. For the CDR3, the DNA is TGCGCCAGCAGCCAAGCGGGAGGTGGAGAGACCCAGTACTTC. It yields the protein CASSQAGGGETQYF.

This chain connects TRBV7-2 to TRBJ2-1, with D possibly TRBD2 on 5 matching bases. The germline V gene encodes CDR1 SGHTA and CDR2 FQGNSA. The CDR3 runs 12 residues. Trimming cost V 5 bases and J 7 bases, with 9 bases left between them. The DNA for the CDR3 is TGTGCCAGCAGCACGACGGGGAATGAGCAGTTCTTC. Translated, it gives CASSTTGNEQFF.

The chain carries TRBV7-2 and TRBJ2-5; 8 positions match TRBD2. The V and J ends lost 4 bases and 5 bases, in that order; junction bases with no gene match: 15. This CDR3 is built from 17 residues. From germline, CDR1 is SGHTA and CDR2 FQGNSA. The CDR3, as DNA: TGTGCCAGCAGCTCGACCGGCTTCAGACTAGCGCGGGAGACCCAGTACTTC. Its translation: CASSSTGFRLARETQYF.

This clone appeared once. V and J are TRBV9 and TRBJ2-1; perhaps TRBD2 as D (5 bases). This CDR3 comprises 14 residues. Trimming cost V 1 base and J 7 bases, with 12 bases left between them. In germline, CDR1 is SGDLS, CDR2 YYNGEE. The CDR3 DNA reads TGTGCCAGCAGCGTAATGGGAGCACAGAATGAGCAGTTCTTC. Encoded protein: CASSVMGAQNEQFF.

The chain combines TRBV5-1 with TRBJ1-3; D remains ambiguous. V was pared by 4 bases and J by 0 bases, with 5 bases between. This CDR3 is built from 13 residues. Germline lookup yields CDR1 SGHRS and CDR2 YFSETQ. CDR3 in DNA: TGCGCCAGCAGCCCGGACTCTGGAAACACCATATATTTT. As protein: CASSPDSGNTIYF. The full variable domain, completed using reference TRBV5-1 and TRBJ1-3, is KAGVTQTPRYLIKTRGQQVTLSCSPISGHRSVSWYQQTPGQGLQFLFEYFSETQRNKGNFPGRFSGRQFSNSRSEMNVSTLELGDSALYLCASSPDSGNTIYFGEGSWLTVV.